This entry lists 2 T cell receptor beta chains sequenced from one sample in a study of blood T cell repertoires in COVID-19. Libraries were prepared by immunoSEQ multiplex PCR; TCRdb keeps only in-frame clonotypes and omits some of them. The table has under 200,000 clones, nearly 85% seen once. The sequencing sample was made of peripheral blood. These receptors originate from a woman under 40 with acute or convalescent COVID-19.

The chain joins TRBV5-1 to TRBJ1-2; a possible D gene is TRBD1 (5 bases). Germline lookup yields CDR1 SGHRS and CDR2 YFSETQ. The CDR3 totals 14 residues. V was shortened by 0 bases and J by 0 bases, with 6 bases between the two germline ends. The CDR3 DNA reads as TGCGCCAGCAGCTTGGGACAGCCTAACTATGGCTACACCTTC. It specifies CASSLGQPNYGYTF.

The chain carries TRBV7-9 and TRBJ2-7, with D possibly matching TRBD2 (7 bases). V lost 1 base to trimming and J lost 2 bases, with 9 bases between them. Germline V CDR1 and CDR2: SEHNR, FQNEAQ (reference sequence). The length of the CDR3 is 14 residues. CDR3 sequence reads: CASSLGGGAYEQYF. In DNA, the CDR3 is TGTGCCAGCAGCTTAGGAGGGGGGGCCTACGAGCAGTACTTC.